Reported below is one T cell receptor (beta chain). The CDR3 sequence is 13 residues long. The V gene's germline CDR1 is SGHTA and CDR2 FQGNSA. Between the trimmed V and J ends, which lost 3 bases and 6 bases, there was a span of 11 bases. The data are from a study of cytomegalovirus exposure and HLA in healthy donors. The study ran its PCR with 60 Vbeta and 13 Jbeta primers. The repertoire was sequenced with immunoSEQ multiplex PCR; TCRdb's copy has only in-frame clones and lacks some. The sample contains approximately 150,000 clones, 82% of which appear only once. The V call is TRBV7-2, the J call TRBJ1-1, with D perhaps TRBD1 (6 bases). This sequence was found in a man aged 45-65 years in good health and CMV-seropositive. Sequenced sample: PBMCs. CDR3 residues: CASSFTGSAEAFF. CDR3 nucleotide sequence: TGTGCCAGCAGCTTTACAGGGTCCGCTGAAGCTTTCTTT.